There are many counts of the clone carrying this TCR beta chain. Its antigen is as yet unknown. Next came a second PCR, run for roughly 6 to 11 cycles, which used a sample-barcoded 5' primer along with a J-beta primer mix. TCRdb itself ran the 5' RACE reads through MiXCR, one entry per CDR3 protein. Of fewer than 700,000 distinct CDR3 sequences in the sample, around half were seen once. This entry comes from a study of blood T cells in healthy people across ages. General observations from the study: Correlation between TCR beta diversity and naive T cell percentage was strong.

The receptor was isolated from a man at least 80 years old in good health. Sequencing was carried out using blood.

The CDR3 DNA reads TGTGCCAGCAGTTCCGGACTAGCAGGAACAGATACGCAGTATTTT. Protein: CASSSGLAGTDTQYF. The V gene is TRBV6-2 or TRBV6-3, the J gene TRBJ2-3; 8 bases match TRBD2. CDR3 length: 15 residues. The germline CDR1 and CDR2 sequences are MNHEY and SVGEGT. Trimming took 4 bases from V and 3 from J; bases not matched to a gene: 6.